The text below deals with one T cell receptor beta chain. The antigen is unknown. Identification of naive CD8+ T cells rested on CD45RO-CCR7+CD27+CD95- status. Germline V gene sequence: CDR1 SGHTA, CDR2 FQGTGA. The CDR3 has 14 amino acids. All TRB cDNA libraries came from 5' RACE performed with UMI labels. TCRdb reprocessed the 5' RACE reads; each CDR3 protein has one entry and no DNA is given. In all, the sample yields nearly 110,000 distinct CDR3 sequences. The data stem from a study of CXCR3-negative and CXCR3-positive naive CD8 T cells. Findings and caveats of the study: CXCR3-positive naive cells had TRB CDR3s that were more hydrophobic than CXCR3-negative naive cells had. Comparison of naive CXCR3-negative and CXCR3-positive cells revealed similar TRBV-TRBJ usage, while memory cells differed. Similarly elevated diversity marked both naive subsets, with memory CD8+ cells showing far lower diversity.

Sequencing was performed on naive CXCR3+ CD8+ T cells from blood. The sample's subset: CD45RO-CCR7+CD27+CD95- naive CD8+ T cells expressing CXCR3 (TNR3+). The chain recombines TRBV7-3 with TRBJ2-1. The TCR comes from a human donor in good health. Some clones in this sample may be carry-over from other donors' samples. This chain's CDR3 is CASSFDSSYNEQFF.